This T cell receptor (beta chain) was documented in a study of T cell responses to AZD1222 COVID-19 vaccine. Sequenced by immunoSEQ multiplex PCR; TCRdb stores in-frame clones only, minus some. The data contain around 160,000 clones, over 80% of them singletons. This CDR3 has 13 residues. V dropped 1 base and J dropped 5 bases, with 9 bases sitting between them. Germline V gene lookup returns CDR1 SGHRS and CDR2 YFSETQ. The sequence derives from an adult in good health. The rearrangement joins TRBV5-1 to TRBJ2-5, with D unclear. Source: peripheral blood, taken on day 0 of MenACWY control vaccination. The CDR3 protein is CASSLWTPETQYF. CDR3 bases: TGCGCCAGCAGCTTGTGGACCCCTGAGACCCAGTACTTC.